By its share, the clone carrying this T cell receptor delta chain is medium-sized. This is likely an artifact of a read error, given a far larger clone one base away. The sample has other DNA sequences that encode this CDR3 too. The data are from a study of gamma-delta T cells after stem cell transplantation. From germline, CDR1 is GEAIGNYY and CDR2 EKD. The CDR3 loop spans 14 amino acids. V was shortened by 2 bases and J by 0 bases, with 9 bases between the two germline ends. TCRdb called clones from the RT-PCR reads again using CATT. The sample contains fewer than 2,000 delta-chain clones, 2.3% of which appear only once.

This clonotype was obtained from a human donor. It is not recorded whose cells these are; they may come from a transplant donor. The chain joins TRDV2 to TRDJ1; D not certain. Sequences were obtained from gamma-delta T cells. The CDR3 coding sequence is TGTGCCTGTGACAGCCTGTCGTACACCGATAAACTCATCTTT. It encodes CACDSLSYTDKLIF.